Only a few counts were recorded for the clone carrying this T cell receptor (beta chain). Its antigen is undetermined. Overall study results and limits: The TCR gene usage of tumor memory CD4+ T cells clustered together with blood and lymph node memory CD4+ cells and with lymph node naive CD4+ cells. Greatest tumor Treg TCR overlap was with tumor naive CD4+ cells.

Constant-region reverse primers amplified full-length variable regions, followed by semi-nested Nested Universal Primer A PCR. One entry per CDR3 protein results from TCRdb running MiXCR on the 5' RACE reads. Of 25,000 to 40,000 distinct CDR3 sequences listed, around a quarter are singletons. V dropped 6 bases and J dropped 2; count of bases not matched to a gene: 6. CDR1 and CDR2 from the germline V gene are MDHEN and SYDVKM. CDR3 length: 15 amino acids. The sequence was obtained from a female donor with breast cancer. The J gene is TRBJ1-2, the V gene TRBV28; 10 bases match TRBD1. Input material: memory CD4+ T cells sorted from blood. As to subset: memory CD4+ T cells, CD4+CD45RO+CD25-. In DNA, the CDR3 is TGTGCCAGCAGACATAGGACAGGGGGGAACTATGGCTACACCTTC. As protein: CASRHRTGGNYGYTF.